This T cell receptor beta chain stems from a study of cytomegalovirus exposure and HLA in healthy donors. 13 Jbeta primers and 60 Vbeta primers were used for the PCR. The method was immunoSEQ multiplex PCR; TCRdb's version includes in-frame clones alone and lacks a portion of them. The sample has some 140,000 clones, more than 80% seen once. This CDR3 region has 17 residues. Trimming stripped 0 bases from V and 6 bases from J, with 18 bases between. Germline CDR1 is SGHDN and CDR2 is FVKESK. The receptor's source is a woman in her twenties or thirties in good health and CMV-seropositive. J is TRBJ2-1 and V is TRBV14; D possibly corresponds to TRBD2 (6 bases). Sequencing was performed on PBMCs. CDR3 in amino acids: CASSQDRGQEGSNEQFF. For the CDR3, the DNA is TGTGCCAGCAGCCAAGATAGGGGCCAGGAGGGGAGCAATGAGCAGTTCTTC.